The entry that follows covers one TCR beta chain sequence. Antigen: not known. The V and J ends lost 4 bases and 2 bases respectively, with 11 bases between them. The CDR3 consists of 14 residues. Germline V gives CDR1 SGHVS, CDR2 FQNEAQ. This sample was included in a study of T cell repertoires in cytomegalovirus infection. Study details: Both recently identified HLA-C-restricted and well-studied HLA-B-restricted CMV epitopes were used in the study. Shared public TCR beta signatures pointed to both CMV infection and a matching HLA type. General study points: Cumulative public TCR beta family frequency identified CMV carriers with the relevant HLA. HLA-C-restricted, CMV-specific TCR beta clonotypes were dominant ex vivo.

TCRdb passed the reads through MiXCR, listing each CDR3 protein once. The sample lists roughly 310,000 distinct CDR3 sequences, around 29% occurring once. This sequence joins TRBV7-8 and TRBJ1-1; TRBD1 is a possible D gene (6 bases). The clonotype comes from a human donor in good health (CMV status not recorded). Some clones in this sample may be carry-over from other donors' samples. The starting material was cultured PBMCs, obtained from culture after CMV antigen stimulation. The CDR3 is CASSSGQYNTEAFF. CDR3 in DNA: TGTGCCAGCAGCTCCGGACAGTATAACACTGAAGCTTTCTTT.